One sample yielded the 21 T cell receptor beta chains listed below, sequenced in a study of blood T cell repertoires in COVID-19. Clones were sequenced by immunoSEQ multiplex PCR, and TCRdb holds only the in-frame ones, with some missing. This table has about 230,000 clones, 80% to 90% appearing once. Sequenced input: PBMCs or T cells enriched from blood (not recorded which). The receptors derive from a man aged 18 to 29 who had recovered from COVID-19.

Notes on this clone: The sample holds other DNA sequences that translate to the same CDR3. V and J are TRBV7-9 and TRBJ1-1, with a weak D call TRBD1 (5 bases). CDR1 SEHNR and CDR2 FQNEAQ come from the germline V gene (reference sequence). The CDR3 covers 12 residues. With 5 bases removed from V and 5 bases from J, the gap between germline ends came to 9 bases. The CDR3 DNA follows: TGTGCCAGCAGCCTCCGGGGGACTGAAGCTTTCTTT. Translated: CASSLRGTEAFF.

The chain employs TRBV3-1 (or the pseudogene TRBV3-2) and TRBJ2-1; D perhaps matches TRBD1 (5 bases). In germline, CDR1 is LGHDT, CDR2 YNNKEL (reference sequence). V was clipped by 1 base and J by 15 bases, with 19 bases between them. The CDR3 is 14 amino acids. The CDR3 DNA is TGTGCCAGCAGCCAAGGCCTCCAGGGCGCCCCTGCGTTCTTC. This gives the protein CASSQGLQGAPAFF.

CDR3 residues: CASSTAGQGYQPQHF. In DNA, the CDR3 is TGTGCCAGCAGTACCGCGGGACAGGGATATCAGCCCCAGCATTTT. The chain uses TRBV6-5 and TRBJ1-5; 9 bases align to TRBD1. The CDR3 length is 15 residues. The V segment lost 5 bases and the J segment 5 bases; nucleotides outside the gene matches: 7. In germline, CDR1 is MNHEY, CDR2 SVGAGI.

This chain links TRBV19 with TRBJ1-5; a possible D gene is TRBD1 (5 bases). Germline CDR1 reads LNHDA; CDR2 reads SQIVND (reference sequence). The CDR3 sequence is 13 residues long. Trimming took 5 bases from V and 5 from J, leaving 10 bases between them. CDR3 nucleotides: TGTGCCAGTAGTGACCCAGGGTATCAGCCCCAGCATTTT. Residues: CASSDPGYQPQHF.

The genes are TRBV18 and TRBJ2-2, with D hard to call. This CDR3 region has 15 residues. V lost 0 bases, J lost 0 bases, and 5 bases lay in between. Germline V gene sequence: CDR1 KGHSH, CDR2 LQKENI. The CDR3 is CASSPPRTNTGELFF. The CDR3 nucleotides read TGTGCCAGCTCACCACCCAGGACGAACACCGGGGAGCTGTTTTTT.

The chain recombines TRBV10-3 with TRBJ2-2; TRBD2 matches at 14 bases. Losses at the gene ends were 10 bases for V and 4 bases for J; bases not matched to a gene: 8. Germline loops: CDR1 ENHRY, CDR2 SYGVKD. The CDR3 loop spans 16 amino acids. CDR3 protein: CATGTSGSLGTGELFF. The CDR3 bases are TGTGCCACCGGGACTAGCGGGAGTCTAGGCACCGGGGAGCTGTTTTTT.

The CDR3 coding sequence is TGTGCCAGCAGCTTGACAGGGGAGCTGTTTTTT. Its translation: CASSLTGELFF. The chain employs TRBV3-1 (or the pseudogene TRBV3-2) and TRBJ2-2, with unresolved D. Per the germline V gene, CDR1 is LGHDT and CDR2 is YNNKEL (reference sequence). This CDR3 is 11 amino acids long. Between the trimmed V and J ends, which lost 5 bases and 8 bases, there was a span of 6 bases.

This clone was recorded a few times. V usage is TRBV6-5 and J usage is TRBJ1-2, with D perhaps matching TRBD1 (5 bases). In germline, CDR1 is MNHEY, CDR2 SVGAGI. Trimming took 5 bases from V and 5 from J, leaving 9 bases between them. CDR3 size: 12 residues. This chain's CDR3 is CASSNQGYGYTF. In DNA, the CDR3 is TGTGCCAGCAGTAACCAGGGTTATGGCTACACCTTC.

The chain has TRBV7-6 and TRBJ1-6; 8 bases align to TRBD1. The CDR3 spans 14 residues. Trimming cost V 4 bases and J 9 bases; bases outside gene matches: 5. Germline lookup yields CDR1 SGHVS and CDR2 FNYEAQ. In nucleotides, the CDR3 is TGTGCCAGCAGCTCAGACAGGGGTGTTTCACCCCTCCACTTT. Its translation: CASSSDRGVSPLHF.

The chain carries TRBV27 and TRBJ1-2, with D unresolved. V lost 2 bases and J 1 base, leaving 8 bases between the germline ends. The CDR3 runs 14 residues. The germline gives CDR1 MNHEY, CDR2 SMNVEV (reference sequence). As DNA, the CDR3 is TGTGCCAGCAGTTTAGATAGGAGTAACTATGGCTACACCTTC. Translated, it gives CASSLDRSNYGYTF.

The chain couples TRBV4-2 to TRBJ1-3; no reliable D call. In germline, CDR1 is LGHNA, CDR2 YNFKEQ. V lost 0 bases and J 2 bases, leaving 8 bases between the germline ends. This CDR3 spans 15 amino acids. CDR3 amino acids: CASSQDNTAGNTIYF. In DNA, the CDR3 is TGTGCCAGCAGCCAAGATAACACAGCTGGAAACACCATATATTTT.

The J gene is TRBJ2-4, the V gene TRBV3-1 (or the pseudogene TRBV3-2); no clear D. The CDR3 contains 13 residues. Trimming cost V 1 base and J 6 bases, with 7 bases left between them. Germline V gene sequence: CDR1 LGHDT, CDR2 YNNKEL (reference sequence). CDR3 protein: CASSQVRPNIQYF. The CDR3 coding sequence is TGTGCCAGCAGCCAAGTTCGTCCAAACATTCAGTACTTC.

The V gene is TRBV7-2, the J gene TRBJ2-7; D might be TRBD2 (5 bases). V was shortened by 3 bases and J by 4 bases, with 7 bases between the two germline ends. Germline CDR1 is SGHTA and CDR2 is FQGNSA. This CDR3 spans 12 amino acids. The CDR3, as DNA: TGTGCCAGCAGCTTTACGGGGTACGAGCAGTACTTC. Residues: CASSFTGYEQYF.

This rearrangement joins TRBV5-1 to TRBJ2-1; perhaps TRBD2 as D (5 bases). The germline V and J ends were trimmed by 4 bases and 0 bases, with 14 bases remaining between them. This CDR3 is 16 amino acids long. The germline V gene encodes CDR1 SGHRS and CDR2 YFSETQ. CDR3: CASSLVWTGSYNEQFF. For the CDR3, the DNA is TGCGCCAGCAGCCTGGTATGGACTGGCTCCTACAATGAGCAGTTCTTC. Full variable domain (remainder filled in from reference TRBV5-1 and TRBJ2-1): KAGVTQTPRYLIKTRGQQVTLSCSPISGHRSVSWYQQTPGQGLQFLFEYFSETQRNKGNFPGRFSGRQFSNSRSEMNVSTLELGDSALYLCASSLVWTGSYNEQFFGPGTRLTVL.

The CDR3 sequence is CASSLDQGQPQHF. DNA of the CDR3: TGTGCCAGCAGCTTAGATCAGGGCCAGCCCCAGCATTTT. The V call is TRBV11-2, the J call TRBJ1-5; TRBD1 might be the D (5 bases). Looked up from germline, CDR1 is SGHAT and CDR2 is FQNNGV. Trimming removed 0 bases at V and 7 bases at J, with 7 bases between. The CDR3 spans 13 residues.

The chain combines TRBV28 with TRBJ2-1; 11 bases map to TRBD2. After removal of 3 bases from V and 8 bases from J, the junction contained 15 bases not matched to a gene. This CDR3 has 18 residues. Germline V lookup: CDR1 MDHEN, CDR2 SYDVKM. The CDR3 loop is CASSFSALAGGTGDEQFF. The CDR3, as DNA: TGTGCCAGCAGTTTTTCCGCCTTAGCGGGAGGGACTGGGGATGAGCAGTTCTTC.

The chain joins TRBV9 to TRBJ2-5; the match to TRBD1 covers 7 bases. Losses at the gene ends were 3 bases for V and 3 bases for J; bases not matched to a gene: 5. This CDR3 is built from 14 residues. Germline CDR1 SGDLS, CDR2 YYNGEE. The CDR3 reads CASSARQGEETQYF. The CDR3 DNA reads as TGTGCCAGCAGCGCGCGACAGGGAGAAGAGACCCAGTACTTC.

CDR3 in amino acids: CASSQAREGGTDTQYF. The DNA of the CDR3 is TGCGCCAGCAGCCAGGCCAGAGAGGGAGGTACAGATACGCAGTATTTT. This chain uses TRBV4-1 with TRBJ2-3; D is perhaps TRBD2 (6 bases). V was cut by 3 bases and J by 3 bases, with 16 bases left in between. The CDR3 has 16 amino acids. Germline values: CDR1 MGHRA, CDR2 YSYEKL.

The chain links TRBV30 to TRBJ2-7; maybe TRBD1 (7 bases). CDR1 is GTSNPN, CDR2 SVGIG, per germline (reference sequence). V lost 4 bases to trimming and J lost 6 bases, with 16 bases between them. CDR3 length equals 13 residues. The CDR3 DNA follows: TGTGCCTGGAACAGGGGCGGTAGCGGCGAGCAGTACTTC. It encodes CAWNRGGSGEQYF. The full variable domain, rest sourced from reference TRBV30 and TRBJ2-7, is SQTIHQWPATLVQPVGSPLSLECTVEGTSNPNLYWYRQAAGRGLQLLFYSVGIGQISSEVPQNLSASRPQDRQFILSSKKLLLSDSGFYLCAWNRGGSGEQYFGPGTRLTVT.

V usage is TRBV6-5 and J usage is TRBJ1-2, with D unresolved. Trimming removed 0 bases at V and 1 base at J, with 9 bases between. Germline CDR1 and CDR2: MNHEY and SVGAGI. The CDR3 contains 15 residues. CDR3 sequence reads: CASSYSAVLNYGYTF. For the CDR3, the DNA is TGTGCCAGCAGTTACTCAGCGGTGCTTAACTATGGCTACACCTTC.

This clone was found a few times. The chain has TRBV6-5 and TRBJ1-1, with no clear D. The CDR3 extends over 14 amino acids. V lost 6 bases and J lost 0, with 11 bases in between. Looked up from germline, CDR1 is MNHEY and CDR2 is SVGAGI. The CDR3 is CASRGLALNTEAFF. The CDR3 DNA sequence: TGTGCCAGCAGAGGACTCGCCCTGAACACTGAAGCTTTCTTT.